The 2 T cell receptor beta chains in this list originate from one sample, sequenced in a study of identical twins. In TCRdb, the 5' RACE reads were re-called with MiXCR into one record per CDR3 protein. The data show approximately 670,000 distinct CDR3 sequences, with roughly 6.2% seen just once and roughly 2% held by the top ten. Specimen: naive T cells sorted from blood. The receptors stem from a man younger than 30 in good health.

This clonotype came up many times. The chain has TRBV15 and TRBJ1-2; D call uncertain. This CDR3 region has 15 residues. The germline V gene has CDR1 LNHNV and CDR2 YYDKDF (reference sequence). Trimming removed 0 bases from V and 5 bases from J, with 13 bases in between. The CDR3: CATSREARNGYGYTF. In DNA, the CDR3 is TGTGCCACCAGCAGAGAAGCCCGCAATGGGTATGGCTACACCTTC.

The genes are TRBV5-1 and TRBJ2-3; D possibly corresponds to TRBD2 (6 bases). Germline CDR1 SGHRS, CDR2 YFSETQ. The CDR3 sequence is 15 residues long. Trimming took 0 bases from V and 2 from J, leaving 10 bases between them. The CDR3 protein is CASSLAASDTDTQYF. The CDR3 nucleotides are TGCGCCAGCAGCTTGGCCGCTAGCGACACAGATACGCAGTATTTT.